Shown below are 20 T cell receptor beta chains from a single sample sequenced in a study of blood T cell repertoires in COVID-19. Assay: immunoSEQ multiplex PCR; the TCRdb copy retains only in-frame clones and omits some. The sample includes 300,000 or so clones, 90% of them seen just once. Specimen: PBMCs or T cells enriched from blood (not recorded which). Every receptor here comes from a man aged 60 to 69 who had recovered from COVID-19.

This clone appeared once. This chain uses TRBV4-1 with TRBJ1-5; D gene unclear. Germline V CDR1 and CDR2: MGHRA, YSYEKL. V lost 2 bases and J 5 bases, leaving 7 bases between the germline ends. The CDR3 length is 13 residues. This CDR3 is CASSQSVDQPQHF. The CDR3 DNA sequence: TGCGCCAGCAGCCAATCAGTGGATCAGCCCCAGCATTTT.

The chain couples TRBV10-1 to TRBJ2-6, with D possibly TRBD1 on 5 matching bases. The germline gives CDR1 WNHNN, CDR2 SYGVQD (reference sequence). This CDR3 spans 15 amino acids. V lost 2 bases to trimming and J lost 4 bases, with 9 bases between them. The CDR3, as DNA: TGCGCCAGCAGTGAGGGGGCAGGGGGGGCCAACGTCCTGACTTTC. Encoded protein: CASSEGAGGANVLTF.

V is TRBV7-6 and J is TRBJ1-5; 10 bases are a match to TRBD1. The CDR3 covers 15 residues. The V gene end was trimmed by 5 bases and the J gene end by 3 bases; junction bases not matched to a gene: 4. Germline lookup yields CDR1 SGHVS and CDR2 FNYEAQ. As DNA, the CDR3 is TGTGCCAGCAGCGCGGGGACAGGGGTCAATCAGCCCCAGCATTTT. Its protein product is CASSAGTGVNQPQHF.

This chain connects TRBV29-1 to TRBJ2-1; D may be TRBD2 (5 bases). From germline, CDR1 is SQVTM and CDR2 ANQGSEA. With 4 bases removed from V and 9 bases from J, the gap between germline ends came to 16 bases. The CDR3 extends over 13 amino acids. CDR3 nucleotide sequence: TGCAGCGTTGGGACGGGAACACGGGGTGAGCAGTTCTTC. Protein: CSVGTGTRGEQFF.

This sequence joins TRBV5-1 and TRBJ2-3, with D perhaps matching TRBD1 (5 bases). Trimming took off 0 bases at V and 4 bases at J, with 6 bases between the two ends. CDR3 length: 13 amino acids. The germline CDR1 and CDR2 sequences are SGHRS and YFSETQ. In DNA form, the CDR3 reads TGCGCCAGCAGCTTGGTAGGGGCAGATACGCAGTATTTT. Translation gives CASSLVGADTQYF.

V is TRBV5-6 and J is TRBJ1-3; 8 nucleotides line up with TRBD1. The trim removed 3 bases at V and 3 bases at J, leaving 5 bases unmatched. Germline lookup yields CDR1 SGHDT and CDR2 YYEEEE. The CDR3 has 15 residues. This CDR3 is CASSSRGHIGNTIYF. CDR3 DNA: TGTGCCAGCAGCTCCAGGGGGCATATTGGAAACACCATATATTTT.

The chain recombines TRBV7-9 with TRBJ1-1, with a weak D call TRBD1 (5 bases). The germline V gene has CDR1 SEHNR and CDR2 FQNEAQ (reference sequence). Deletions cut 5 bases from V and 0 bases from J, with 13 bases between. The CDR3 totals 15 residues. CDR3 sequence (DNA): TGTGCCAGCAGCCGCTTGGCAGGGTTGAACACTGAAGCTTTCTTT. This sequence encodes CASSRLAGLNTEAFF.

The rearrangement joins TRBV4-3 to TRBJ1-1, with 7 bases matching TRBD1. This CDR3 comprises 16 residues. Germline trimming cut 1 base from V and 1 base from J; bases unmatched to any gene: 6. Per the germline V gene, CDR1 is LGHNA and CDR2 is YSLEER. The CDR3 spells CASSQAPGTANTEAFF. For the CDR3, the DNA is TGCGCCAGCAGCCAAGCCCCTGGGACAGCGAACACTGAAGCTTTCTTT.

The CDR3 loop reads CASSPQGPGNTIYF. CDR3 nucleotide sequence: TGTGCCAGCTCACCACAGGGGCCCGGAAACACCATATATTTT. This rearrangement joins TRBV18 to TRBJ1-3; D might be TRBD1 (5 bases). Trimming cost V 1 base and J 4 bases, with 8 bases left between them. CDR1 and CDR2 (germline): KGHSH, LQKENI. The CDR3 is 14 amino acids.

With respect to this clone: Other nucleotide sequences in the sample specify the same CDR3. The chain joins TRBV6-1 to TRBJ1-5; D gene unclear. Between the trimmed V and J ends, which lost 0 bases and 4 bases, there was a span of 4 bases. Per germline, CDR1 MNHNS and CDR2 SASEGT. The CDR3 consists of 13 residues. The CDR3 sequence is CASSEARNQPQHF. The CDR3 DNA follows: TGTGCCAGCAGTGAAGCGAGGAATCAGCCCCAGCATTTT.

The gene calls are TRBV4-1 and TRBJ2-7; 10 nucleotides match TRBD2. Germline lookup yields CDR1 MGHRA and CDR2 YSYEKL. V lost 2 bases, J lost 4 bases, and 5 bases stayed unmatched. The CDR3 extends over 15 amino acids. In nucleotides, the CDR3 is TGCGCCAGCAGCCAAAACATGGGACTAGCGTACGAGCAGTACTTC. Its translation: CASSQNMGLAYEQYF.

This clone was detected a few times. The rearrangement joins TRBV6-2 or TRBV6-3 to TRBJ2-1; TRBD2 matches 7 bases. Germline V gene lookup returns CDR1 MNHEY and CDR2 SVGEGT. Trimming removed 2 bases from V and 10 bases from J; junction bases left unmatched: 5. The CDR3 totals 13 residues. CDR3 residues: CASSYAPGLEQFF. CDR3 coding DNA: TGTGCCAGCAGTTACGCACCGGGACTAGAGCAGTTCTTC.

This clone was observed a single time. CDR3 amino acids: CASSSRTSITYEQYF. CDR3 DNA sequence: TGTGCCAGCAGCTCGCGGACTAGCATCACCTACGAGCAGTACTTC. The chain links TRBV5-6 to TRBJ2-7, with TRBD2 matching over 8 bases. The CDR3 spans 15 residues. Germline CDR1 is SGHDT and CDR2 is YYEEEE. The V gene end was trimmed by 3 bases and the J gene end by 2 bases; junction bases not matched to a gene: 7.

V and J are TRBV2 and TRBJ2-7; no reliable D call. CDR1 is SNHLY, CDR2 FYNNEI, per germline. The CDR3 sequence is 14 residues long. Trimming stripped 6 bases from V and 5 bases from J, with 17 bases between. The CDR3, as DNA: TGTGCCAGCAGGGCCCTAGAGGCGGCTAACGAGCAGTACTTC. Encoded protein: CASRALEAANEQYF.

As to this clone: The junction and the germline gene differ at one end; a read error may be behind it. The V and J genes are TRBV3-1 (or the pseudogene TRBV3-2) and TRBJ1-5; TRBD1 matches 7 bases. The CDR3 consists of 14 residues. The V gene's germline CDR1 is LGHDT and CDR2 YNNKEL (reference sequence). CDR3 in amino acids: CTSSQGTANPPQHF. CDR3 DNA: TGTACCAGCAGCCAAGGGACAGCCAATCCACCCCAGCATTTT.

This clone was found once. The chain uses TRBV18 and TRBJ1-3, with TRBD1 as a possible D gene (5 bases). CDR1 and CDR2 (germline): KGHSH, LQKENI. CDR3 length: 16 residues. V was shortened by 3 bases and J by 0 bases, with 12 bases between the two germline ends. The CDR3 is CASSPSQVFSGNTIYF. DNA for the CDR3: TGTGCCAGCTCACCGTCACAGGTTTTCTCTGGAAACACCATATATTTT.

The chain couples TRBV9 to TRBJ2-2; the D gene is possibly TRBD2 (6 bases). CDR1 is SGDLS, CDR2 YYNGEE, per germline. The CDR3 is made up of 15 amino acids. V shed 3 bases and J shed 7 bases, with 16 bases lying between them. As DNA, the CDR3 is TGTGCCAGCAGCGCGAAGGCGGGAATCAGCGGGGAGCTGTTTTTT. Its translation is CASSAKAGISGELFF.

The V gene is TRBV3-1 (or the pseudogene TRBV3-2), the J gene TRBJ2-2, with D maybe TRBD2 (5 bases). The V and J ends lost 4 bases and 3 bases respectively, with 15 bases between them. The length of the CDR3 is 16 residues. Germline CDR1 LGHDT, CDR2 YNNKEL (reference sequence). CDR3 sequence reads: CASSRKGGSYTGELFF. The CDR3 region has the DNA TGTGCCAGCAGCCGGAAGGGTGGGAGCTACACCGGGGAGCTGTTTTTT.

This chain uses TRBV28 with TRBJ1-1; 12 positions agree with TRBD1. CDR1 MDHEN and CDR2 SYDVKM come from the germline V gene. V trimming: 6 bases; J trimming: 0 bases; junction bases outside the gene matches: 5. This CDR3 is 16 amino acids long. Here the CDR3 DNA reads TGTGCCAGCAGGAAGGGGACAGGGGGCCTGAACACTGAAGCTTTCTTT. This encodes CASRKGTGGLNTEAFF.

The chain employs TRBV6-6 and TRBJ1-5; 8 bases match TRBD1. Germline V gene sequence: CDR1 MNHNY, CDR2 SVGAGI (reference sequence). V trimming: 6 bases; J trimming: 9 bases; junction bases outside the gene matches: 10. This CDR3 comprises 14 residues. In nucleotides, the CDR3 is TGTGCCAGCAGGACGGGACAGGCCTTTTGGCCCCAGCATTTT. Amino acids: CASRTGQAFWPQHF.